These 7 T cell receptor beta chains came from one sample sequenced in a study of identical twins. TCRdb reprocessed the 5' RACE reads via MiXCR and lists one record per CDR3 protein. The sample records some 570,000 distinct CDR3 sequences, 20% to 25% being singletons. The sample was also linked to a second study, of yellow fever vaccine responses in identical twins.

Sequencing was done on a sample of CD4+ T cells sorted from blood. All receptors come from a woman between 18 and 30 years old in good health.

The sample holds a few counts of this clonotype. The chain recombines TRBV20-1 with TRBJ2-5; tentative D call: TRBD2 (6 bases). This CDR3 comprises 15 residues. The V end lost 3 bases, the J end lost 0 bases, and 14 bases lay between the germline ends. The V gene's germline CDR1 is DFQATT and CDR2 SNEGSKA (reference sequence). The chain's CDR3 is CSASLAGRNQETQYF. The CDR3 DNA is TGCAGTGCTAGTTTGGCGGGAAGGAACCAAGAGACCCAGTACTTC.

This clonotype has a handful of counts. The genes are TRBV3-1 and TRBJ1-5; D unclear. This CDR3 has 17 residues. Trimming took off 0 bases at V and 2 bases at J, with 14 bases between the two ends. From germline, CDR1 is LGHDT and CDR2 YNNKEL (reference sequence). CDR3 region: CASSQDWAGRGNQPQHF. The CDR3 nucleotides read TGTGCCAGCAGCCAAGATTGGGCTGGGAGGGGCAATCAGCCCCAGCATTTT. The complete variable domain, with remaining parts taken from reference TRBV3-1 and TRBJ1-5, reads DTAVSQTPKYLVTQMGNDKSIKCEQNLGHDTMYWYKQDSKKFLKIMFSYNNKELIINETVPNRFSPKSPDKAHLNLHINSLELGDSAVYFCASSQDWAGRGNQPQHFGDGTRLSIL.

Note on this clonotype: A read error may produce the germline difference seen at one junction end. The rearrangement uses TRBV10-3 and TRBJ1-1, with D possibly matching TRBD1 (5 bases). Germline loops: CDR1 ENHRY, CDR2 SYGVKD. CDR3 size: 12 residues. The CDR3 loop is CAAGATNTQAFF. In DNA, the CDR3 is TGTGCCGCCGGGGCAACGAACACTCAAGCTTTCTTT.

In regard to this clonotype: Being one base from a much bigger clone, this may be a read error. This chain connects TRBV5-1 to TRBJ2-1, with 7 bases aligning to TRBD1. The trim removed 5 bases at V and 0 bases at J, leaving 5 bases unmatched. Germline CDR1 SGHRS, CDR2 YFSETQ. The CDR3 has 15 amino acids. In nucleotides, the CDR3 is TGCGCCAGCAGATTTACAGGGGACTCCTACAATGAGCAGTTCTTC. Its protein is CASRFTGDSYNEQFF.

The chain is built from TRBV24-1 and TRBJ2-3; 7 nucleotides line up with TRBD1. The CDR3 has 16 residues. CDR1 is KGHDR, CDR2 SFDVKD, per germline. V trimming: 3 bases; J trimming: 2 bases; junction bases outside the gene matches: 7. Here the CDR3 reads CATSDPGQTVTDTQYF. The CDR3, as DNA: TGTGCCACCAGTGATCCGGGACAGACCGTCACAGATACGCAGTATTTT.

This clonotype was recorded a few times. The chain carries TRBV20-1 and TRBJ1-1; possible D gene TRBD1, 5 bases. V was shortened by 5 bases and J by 6 bases, with 25 bases between the two germline ends. The CDR3 consists of 16 residues. CDR1 and CDR2 (germline): DFQATT, SNEGSKA (reference sequence). CDR3: CSAPNTLGGLRAEAFF. In DNA, the CDR3 is TGCAGTGCTCCAAATACGCTTGGGGGTCTGAGAGCTGAAGCTTTCTTT.

The sample holds a few counts of this clonotype. The chain employs TRBV2 and TRBJ2-3; D might be TRBD1 (5 bases). The ends were cut back, 6 bases at V and 6 bases at J, with 16 bases in the middle. The CDR3 is made up of 14 amino acids. CDR1 is SNHLY, CDR2 FYNNEI, per germline. The CDR3 sequence: CASSAQGIADTQYF. The CDR3, as DNA: TGTGCCAGCAGCGCTCAGGGCATAGCTGATACGCAGTATTTT.